Listed below are T cell receptor beta chains from one sample, sequenced in a study of CD8 T cells in Susac syndrome. TCRdb re-called the immunoSEQ multiplex PCR reads through MiXCR, storing one row per CDR3 protein. The repertoire has around 190,000 distinct CDR3 sequences, roughly 95% of them found once; the top ten carry around 0.11%. Specimen: CD4+ T cells from PBMCs. The origin of the receptors is a human donor in good health. CDR3s include the opening cysteine and the closing phenylalanine or tryptophan. The order of the fields is J gene, V gene, clone size, D gene, CDR3 length, CDR3 DNA, CDR3 protein. The D gene is left open where the match is weak. The size of a clone is reported for some rows only, either as once, few or many, or as a class for expanded clones.

J: TRBJ2-2; V: TRBV20-1; size: .; D: TRBD1; length: 12; DNA: TGCAGTGCCCCGACAGGGCCCGGGGAGCTGTTTTTT; CDR3: CSAPTGPGELFF
J: TRBJ2-7; V: TRBV7-8; size: .; D: .; length: 15; DNA: TGTGCCAGCAGCCCCGTGCGCACCAGACCCTACGAGCAGTACTTC; CDR3: CASSPVRTRPYEQYF
J: TRBJ1-2; V: TRBV19; size: .; D: .; length: 11; DNA: TGTGCCCTCCGGGGGGAGGGGGGCTACACCTTC; CDR3: CALRGEGGYTF
J: TRBJ2-5; V: TRBV18; size: .; D: .; length: 15; DNA: TGTGCCAGCTCACGCCGGGCGAACATGGGAGAGACCCAGTACTTC; CDR3: CASSRRANMGETQYF
J: TRBJ2-3; V: TRBV30; size: once; D: .; length: 16; DNA: TGTGCCTGGACCCTGGGGACGGGAGTTAGCACAGATACGCAGTATTTT; CDR3: CAWTLGTGVSTDTQYF
J: TRBJ2-3; V: TRBV20-1; size: .; D: TRBD2; length: 13; DNA: TGCAGTGCTAGACTAGCGGCACAAGATACGCAGTATTTT; CDR3: CSARLAAQDTQYF
J: TRBJ1-4; V: TRBV6-2/TRBV6-3; size: .; D: .; length: 14; DNA: TGTGCCATCAGGGACGGAGCAACTAATGAAAAACTGTTTTTT; CDR3: CAIRDGATNEKLFF
J: TRBJ2-4; V: TRBV20-1; size: .; D: .; length: 13; DNA: TGCAGTGCTAGGGGGGGTGGCAAAAACATTCAGTACTTC; CDR3: CSARGGGKNIQYF
J: TRBJ2-5; V: TRBV4-2; size: .; D: TRBD2; length: 14; DNA: TGTGCCAGCAGCCGTAGCGGGGGGGAAGAGACCCAGTACTTC; CDR3: CASSRSGGEETQYF
J: TRBJ2-1; V: TRBV29-1; size: .; D: .; length: 12; DNA: TGCAGCGTTGGTAGGGATTACAATGAGCAGTTCTTC; CDR3: CSVGRDYNEQFF
J: TRBJ2-1; V: TRBV3-1; size: .; D: .; length: 13; DNA: TGTGCCAGCAGCCCCAACGCGTACAATGAGCAGTTCTTC; CDR3: CASSPNAYNEQFF
J: TRBJ2-7; V: TRBV9; size: .; D: .; length: 14; DNA: TGTGCCAGCAGCGTCGGGAGATCCCTTAGCGAGCAGTACTTC; CDR3: CASSVGRSLSEQYF
J: TRBJ2-3; V: TRBV9; size: .; D: TRBD2; length: 16; DNA: TGTGCCAGCAGCACTACGACTAGCGGGAATGTAGATACGCAGTATTTT; CDR3: CASSTTTSGNVDTQYF
J: TRBJ2-4; V: TRBV12-3/TRBV12-4; size: .; D: .; length: 15; DNA: TGTGCCAGCAGTTTAGGCCCCCAAACCAAAAACATTCAGTACTTC; CDR3: CASSLGPQTKNIQYF
J: TRBJ2-1; V: TRBV3-1; size: .; D: TRBD2; length: 17; DNA: TGTGCCAGCAGCCACCCTAATAGCGGGAGGGCGTGCAATGAGCAGTTCTTC; CDR3: CASSHPNSGRACNEQFF
J: TRBJ2-1; V: TRBV3-1; size: .; D: .; length: 15; DNA: TGTGCCAGCAGCGCCCGGGACTCGAGCGGCAGGGAGCAGTTCTTC; CDR3: CASSARDSSGREQFF
J: TRBJ2-5; V: TRBV28; size: .; D: .; length: 16; DNA: TGTGCCAGCAGCCGACTTCTTGGAGGGCTCATTGAGACCCAGTACTTC; CDR3: CASSRLLGGLIETQYF
J: TRBJ2-3; V: TRBV20-1; size: .; D: .; length: 15; DNA: TGCAGTGCTAGAGATACTTGGGGGACCACAGATACGCAGTATTTT; CDR3: CSARDTWGTTDTQYF
J: TRBJ2-5; V: TRBV4-3; size: .; D: .; length: 13; DNA: TGCGCCAGCAGCCAAGGTTCCACTAAGCCCCAGTACTTC; CDR3: CASSQGSTKPQYF
J: TRBJ1-5; V: TRBV19; size: .; D: .; length: 16; DNA: TGTGCCAGTAGTATTAGCTCGGGGTTGGTGAATCAGCCCCAGCATTTT; CDR3: CASSISSGLVNQPQHF
J: TRBJ1-4; V: TRBV20-1; size: .; D: .; length: 11; DNA: TGCAGTGTACCATTTAATGAAAAACTGTTTTTT; CDR3: CSVPFNEKLFF
J: TRBJ2-7; V: TRBV3-1; size: .; D: .; length: 12; DNA: TGTGCCAGCAGCCAAACTACCTACGAGCAGTACTTC; CDR3: CASSQTTYEQYF
J: TRBJ2-4; V: TRBV29-1; size: .; D: TRBD1; length: 15; DNA: TGCAGCGTAGAGGGACAGGCTATATCCAAAAACATTCAGTACTTC; CDR3: CSVEGQAISKNIQYF
J: TRBJ2-3; V: TRBV30; size: .; D: .; length: 14; DNA: TGTGCCTGGAGTATTACCAGTCTCACAGATACGCAGTATTTT; CDR3: CAWSITSLTDTQYF
J: TRBJ1-4; V: TRBV27; size: .; D: .; length: 15; DNA: TGTGCCAGCAGTCCCCAGGGCACTGTGCATGAAAAACTGTTTTTT; CDR3: CASSPQGTVHEKLFF